A selection of T cell receptor beta chains follows, all from one sample in a study of cytomegalovirus exposure and HLA in healthy donors. Assay: immunoSEQ multiplex PCR; the TCRdb copy retains only in-frame clones and omits some. Here the sample spans under 200,000 clones, around four fifths being singletons. The specimen was PBMCs. These receptors all come from a man under 40 in good health and CMV-seronegative. Both conserved end residues are part of each CDR3. A D gene is named only where the DNA matches it firmly. Clone size is not always given. Where it is, it says once, few, many or a class for expanded clones.

d_call	v_call	clone_size	j_call	cdr3_aa	cdr3_nt
TRBD2	TRBV7-2	NA	TRBJ2-7	CASRMPGTSGRDYEQYF	TGTGCCAGCAGAATGCCGGGGACTAGCGGGAGAGACTACGAGCAGTACTTC
TRBD1	TRBV6-1	NA	TRBJ1-5	CASSVPRDRPNQPQHF	TGTGCCAGCAGTGTTCCCCGGGACAGGCCCAATCAGCCCCAGCATTTT
NA	TRBV2	NA	TRBJ1-1	CVIQGGDFREAFF	TGTGTCATCCAGGGAGGCGATTTTCGAGAAGCTTTCTTT
TRBD2	TRBV13	NA	TRBJ2-7	CASSLNRKASGGFYEQYF	TGTGCCAGCAGCCTGAACAGAAAAGCTAGCGGGGGTTTCTACGAGCAGTACTTC
TRBD2	TRBV19	NA	TRBJ2-6	CASNSREAGANVLTF	TGTGCCAGTAACAGTCGGGAGGCTGGGGCCAACGTCCTGACTTTC
NA	TRBV7-8	NA	TRBJ2-2	CASSFNNGELFF	TGTGCCAGCAGCTTTAACAACGGGGAGCTGTTTTTT
NA	TRBV11-3	NA	TRBJ2-1	CASSSRSWENEQFF	TGTGCCAGCAGCTCACGCTCTTGGGAGAATGAGCAGTTCTTC
NA	TRBV7-2	NA	TRBJ1-1	CASSLSGVPEAFF	TGTGCCAGCAGCTTATCAGGGGTTCCTGAAGCTTTCTTT
TRBD1	TRBV5-1	NA	TRBJ1-5	CASSIGQGVEPQHF	TGCGCCAGCAGCATAGGACAGGGAGTGGAGCCCCAGCATTTT
NA	TRBV19	NA	TRBJ1-4	CASSRDIGEKLFF	TGTGCCAGTAGTCGAGACATAGGTGAAAAACTGTTTTTT
NA	TRBV4-2	NA	TRBJ2-4	CASSQDQGPAGNIQYF	TGTGCCAGCAGCCAAGATCAGGGCCCAGCCGGAAACATTCAGTACTTC
TRBD2	TRBV5-1	NA	TRBJ2-5	CASSASSGGEQETQYF	TGCGCCAGCAGCGCCTCTAGCGGGGGGGAACAAGAGACCCAGTACTTC
TRBD1	TRBV6-5	NA	TRBJ1-2	CASSSGTGNYGYTF	TGTGCCAGCAGTTCCGGGACAGGGAACTATGGCTACACCTTC
TRBD1	TRBV28	once	TRBJ1-1	CASSSGGRTEAFF	TGTGCCAGCAGCTCAGGGGGCCGGACTGAAGCTTTCTTT
TRBD2	TRBV27	NA	TRBJ2-3	CAVTAGGLLTDTQYF	TGTGCCGTCACGGCGGGGGGGCTGCTAACAGATACGCAGTATTTT
NA	TRBV6-5	NA	TRBJ2-7	CASSYLADSSYEQYF	TGTGCCAGCAGTTACCTAGCGGACAGCTCCTACGAGCAGTACTTC
TRBD1	TRBV5-6	NA	TRBJ2-1	CASSDDRGHDNEQFF	TGTGCCAGCAGCGATGACAGGGGGCACGACAATGAGCAGTTCTTC
NA	TRBV9	NA	TRBJ2-3	CASSVLSGTDTQYF	TGTGCCAGCAGCGTGCTGAGCGGCACAGATACGCAGTATTTT
NA	TRBV6-1	NA	TRBJ2-1	CASSKARGIYNEQFF	TGTGCCAGCAGTAAGGCCCGGGGGATCTACAATGAGCAGTTCTTC
NA	TRBV7-9	NA	TRBJ2-7	CASRDGLTYEQYF	TGTGCCAGCAGAGACGGACTAACCTACGAGCAGTACTTC
TRBD2	TRBV28	NA	TRBJ2-5	CASSFLAGGPETQYF	TGTGCCAGCAGTTTCCTAGCGGGGGGGCCGGAGACCCAGTACTTC
TRBD2	TRBV4-3	NA	TRBJ2-3	CASSKGPGLAGGSTDTQYF	TGCGCCAGCAGCAAAGGGCCGGGACTAGCGGGAGGAAGCACAGATACGCAGTATTTT
NA	TRBV7-6	NA	TRBJ1-4	CASSSRGGSTNEKLFF	TGTGCCAGCAGCTCCCGGGGAGGATCAACTAATGAAAAACTGTTTTTT
TRBD2	TRBV9	NA	TRBJ2-1	CASSALQGLAGLSYNEQFF	TGTGCCAGCAGCGCCCTACAGGGACTAGCGGGGCTCTCCTACAATGAGCAGTTCTTC
NA	TRBV5-3	NA	TRBJ1-1	CARSYWNTEAFF	TGTGCCAGAAGCTACTGGAACACTGAAGCTTTCTTT
TRBD2	TRBV29-1	NA	TRBJ2-1	CSARLAVNEQFF	TGCAGCGCCAGACTAGCGGTTAATGAGCAGTTCTTC
NA	TRBV30	NA	TRBJ1-6	CAWSNPSGGNSPLHF	TGTGCCTGGAGTAACCCCTCTGGTGGCAATTCACCCCTCCACTTT
NA	TRBV28	NA	TRBJ2-7	CASSPHGPYEQYF	TGTGCCAGCAGCCCTCACGGTCCCTACGAGCAGTACTTC
NA	TRBV4-2	NA	TRBJ2-7	CASSQDAGLRKNYEQYF	TGTGCCAGCAGCCAAGACGCAGGACTGCGGAAGAACTACGAGCAGTACTTC
NA	TRBV6-4	few	TRBJ2-3	CASSAKGGDTDTQYF	TGTGCCAGCAGTGCGAAAGGGGGGGACACAGATACGCAGTATTTT
NA	TRBV2	NA	TRBJ1-2	CASSGTGMNYGYTF	TGTGCCAGCAGTGGTACAGGGATGAACTATGGCTACACCTTC
TRBD1	TRBV7-9	NA	TRBJ2-7	CASSDFGQGAYEQYF	TGTGCCAGCAGCGACTTCGGACAGGGGGCCTACGAGCAGTACTTC
TRBD2	TRBV7-9	NA	TRBJ2-7	CASSLGLAGASYEQYF	TGTGCCAGCAGCTTAGGGCTAGCGGGAGCTTCCTACGAGCAGTACTTC
NA	TRBV29-1	few	TRBJ2-6	CSVNTGANVLTF	TGCAGCGTTAATACTGGGGCCAACGTCCTGACTTTC
NA	TRBV5-1	NA	TRBJ2-5	CASSRDSQETQYF	TGCGCCAGCAGCAGGGACTCCCAAGAGACCCAGTACTTC
TRBD1	TRBV10-3	NA	TRBJ2-7	CASRKPGQGADEQYF	TGTGCCAGCAGGAAACCGGGACAGGGGGCCGACGAGCAGTACTTC
TRBD2	TRBV28	NA	TRBJ2-2	CAGSPASGNTGELFF	TGTGCCGGAAGTCCCGCTAGCGGGAACACCGGGGAGCTGTTTTTT
TRBD2	TRBV27	NA	TRBJ2-5	CASSPGLAGGRPETQYF	TGTGCCAGCAGTCCAGGACTAGCGGGGGGGCGCCCCGAGACCCAGTACTTC
NA	TRBV29-1	NA	TRBJ2-6	CSVIAETSGANVLTF	TGCAGCGTTATAGCGGAAACCTCTGGGGCCAACGTCCTGACTTTC
NA	TRBV30	NA	TRBJ2-2	CAWTALGLTGKAGELFF	TGTGCCTGGACCGCCCTGGGGTTAACAGGGAAGGCCGGGGAGCTGTTTTTT
TRBD1	TRBV29-1	NA	TRBJ2-2	CSVAVRGQGDGGELFF	TGCAGCGTTGCCGTTCGCGGACAGGGTGACGGCGGGGAGCTGTTTTTT
NA	TRBV11-3	NA	TRBJ2-2	CASSQWGVTNTGELFF	TGTGCCAGCAGTCAGTGGGGGGTGACCAACACCGGGGAGCTGTTTTTT
TRBD1	TRBV9	once	TRBJ2-1	CASTQTGGSYNEQFF	TGTGCCAGCACCCAGACAGGGGGCTCCTACAATGAGCAGTTCTTC
TRBD2	TRBV30	NA	TRBJ2-3	CAWSVKSGGATDTQYF	TGTGCCTGGAGTGTCAAAAGCGGGGGGGCTACAGATACGCAGTATTTT
TRBD1	TRBV27	NA	TRBJ2-7	CASSLAGQGYEQYF	TGTGCCAGCAGTTTGGCGGGACAGGGGTACGAGCAGTACTTC
NA	TRBV7-9	NA	TRBJ2-3	CASSPWERTDTQYF	TGTGCCAGCAGCCCCTGGGAGCGCACAGATACGCAGTATTTT
TRBD1	TRBV28	NA	TRBJ2-5	CASITRDRVSQETQYF	TGTGCCAGCATCACTCGGGACAGGGTAAGCCAAGAGACCCAGTACTTC
TRBD2	TRBV7-2	NA	TRBJ2-7	CASSISGTSGRGQYF	TGTGCCAGCAGCATCTCCGGGACTAGCGGGAGGGGTCAGTACTTC
TRBD2	TRBV25-1	NA	TRBJ2-7	CASGGGYEQYF	TGTGCCAGCGGGGGGGGGTACGAGCAGTACTTC
NA	TRBV6-1	NA	TRBJ2-5	CASSLQLGSGETQYF	TGTGCCAGCAGTCTACAACTAGGGAGCGGGGAGACCCAGTACTTC
TRBD2	TRBV9	NA	TRBJ2-2	CASSVARTGEGTGELFF	TGTGCCAGCAGCGTAGCTAGAACGGGGGAGGGCACCGGGGAGCTGTTTTTT
TRBD2	TRBV6-5	NA	TRBJ2-7	CASSFHFTSGGGEQYF	TGTGCCAGCAGTTTCCACTTCACTAGCGGGGGAGGCGAGCAGTACTTC
TRBD1	TRBV11-3	once	TRBJ2-7	CASGQGTGEQYF	TGTGCCAGTGGACAGGGAACGGGTGAGCAGTACTTC
NA	TRBV2	NA	TRBJ1-6	CASSGREVSPLHF	TGTGCCAGCAGTGGCAGGGAGGTTTCACCCCTCCACTTT
TRBD2	TRBV28	once	TRBJ2-7	CASTSPGAGAGEQYF	TGTGCCAGCACTTCCCCCGGAGCGGGGGCTGGCGAGCAGTACTTC